The clone carrying this T cell receptor (beta chain) was seen a few times. In germline, CDR1 is LNHNV, CDR2 YYDKDF (reference sequence). V lost 6 bases, J lost 7 bases, and 7 bases stayed unmatched. The CDR3 is made up of 14 amino acids. This sample stems from a study of blood T cell repertoires in COVID-19. Study-level background: The origin of the acute and convalescent COVID-19 samples was the United States, Italy and Spain. Nucleic acid was either cDNA or gDNA, and it came from T cells, B-cell-depleted T cells, or PBMCs.

The data were produced by immunoSEQ multiplex PCR, yet TCRdb's version contains in-frame clones alone and is incomplete. The sample contains 430,000 or so clones, 70% to 90% of which appear only once. The V and J genes are TRBV15 and TRBJ2-3; TRBD2 matches at 10 bases. The sample comprised PBMCs or T cells enriched from blood (not recorded which). The TCR was taken from a woman between 18 and 30 years old who had been exposed to COVID-19. CDR3 region: CATRRSGGANTQYF. CDR3 bases: TGTGCCACCAGGAGGAGCGGGGGGGCAAATACGCAGTATTTT.